This T cell receptor beta chain was found in a study of identical twins. A remark on this clonotype: The antigen is undetermined.

TCRdb used MiXCR to reprocess the 5' RACE reads, holding one entry per CDR3 protein. The sample lists roughly 700,000 distinct CDR3 sequences; 8.6% were seen once. The V segment lost 2 bases and the J segment 7 bases; nucleotides outside the gene matches: 3. Germline V lookup: CDR1 MNHEY, CDR2 SVGEGT. The CDR3 is 14 amino acids. Healthy Caucasians alone served as donors. Regarding the study as a whole: Memory repertoires showed no such pattern, whereas abundant cord blood beta clonotypes carried fewer insertions. An excess of low generation probability was shown by twin-shared out-of-frame alpha sequences.

The sample also formed part of further work on yellow fever vaccine responses in identical twins. That study reports: Among the twins, the vaccine T cell response reportedly seemed partly convergent and partly personalized.

The sequenced sample was PBMCs. This chain uses TRBV6-2 or TRBV6-3 with TRBJ1-5; 9 nucleotides agree with TRBD1. The source of this sequence is a woman under 30 in good health. CDR3: CASSYLTGGQPQHF. CDR3 sequence (DNA): TGTGCCAGCAGTTACCTGACAGGGGGACAGCCCCAGCATTTT.